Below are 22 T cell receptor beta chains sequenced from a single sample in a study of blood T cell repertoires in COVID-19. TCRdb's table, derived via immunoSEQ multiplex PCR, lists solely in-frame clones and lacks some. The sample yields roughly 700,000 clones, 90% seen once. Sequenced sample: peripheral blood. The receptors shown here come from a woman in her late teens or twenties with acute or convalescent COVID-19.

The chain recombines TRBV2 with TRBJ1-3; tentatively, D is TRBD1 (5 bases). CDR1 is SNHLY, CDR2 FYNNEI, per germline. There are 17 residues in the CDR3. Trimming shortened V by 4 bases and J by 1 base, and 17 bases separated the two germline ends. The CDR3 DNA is TGTGCCAGCAGTGCGGCCCAGGGAAGGGTTTCTGGAAACACCATATATTTT. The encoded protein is CASSAAQGRVSGNTIYF.

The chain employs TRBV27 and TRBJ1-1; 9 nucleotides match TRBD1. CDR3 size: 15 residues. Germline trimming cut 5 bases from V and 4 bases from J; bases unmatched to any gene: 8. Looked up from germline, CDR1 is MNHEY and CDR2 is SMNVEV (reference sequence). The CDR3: CASSPGTGSTTEAFF. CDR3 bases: TGTGCCAGCAGTCCTGGGACAGGGTCGACCACTGAAGCTTTCTTT.

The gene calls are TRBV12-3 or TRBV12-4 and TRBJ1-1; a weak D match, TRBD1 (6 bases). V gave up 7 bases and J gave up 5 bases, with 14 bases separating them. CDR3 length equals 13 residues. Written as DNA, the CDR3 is TGTGCCAGCACCCTGGACAGTCTGACTGAAGCTTTCTTT. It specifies CASTLDSLTEAFF.

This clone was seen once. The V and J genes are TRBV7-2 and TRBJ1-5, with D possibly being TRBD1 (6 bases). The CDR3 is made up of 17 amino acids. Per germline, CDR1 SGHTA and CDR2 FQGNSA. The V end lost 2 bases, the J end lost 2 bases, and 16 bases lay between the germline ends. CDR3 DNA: TGTGCCAGCAGCTTATCAGGGGAAGGATGGCGCAATCAGCCCCAGCATTTT. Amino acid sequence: CASSLSGEGWRNQPQHF. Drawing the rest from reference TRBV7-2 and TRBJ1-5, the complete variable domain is GAGVSQSPSNKVTEKGKDVELRCDPISGHTALYWYRQSLGQGLEFLIYFQGNSAPDKSGLPSDRFSAERTGGSVSTLTIQRTQQEDSAVYLCASSLSGEGWRNQPQHFGDGTRLSIL.

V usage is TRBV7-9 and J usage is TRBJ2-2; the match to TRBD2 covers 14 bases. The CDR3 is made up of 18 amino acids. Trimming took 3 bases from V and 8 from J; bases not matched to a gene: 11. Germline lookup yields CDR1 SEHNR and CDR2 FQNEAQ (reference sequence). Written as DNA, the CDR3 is TGTGCCAGCAGCTTGGGACTAGCGGGGGCCTTCTCGGAAGGGGAGCTGTTTTTT. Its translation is CASSLGLAGAFSEGELFF.

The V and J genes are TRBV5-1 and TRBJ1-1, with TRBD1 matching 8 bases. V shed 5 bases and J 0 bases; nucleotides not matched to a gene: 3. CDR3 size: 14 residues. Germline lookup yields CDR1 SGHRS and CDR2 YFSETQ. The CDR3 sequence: CASRQGALNTEAFF. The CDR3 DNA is TGCGCCAGCAGGCAGGGGGCCTTGAACACTGAAGCTTTCTTT.

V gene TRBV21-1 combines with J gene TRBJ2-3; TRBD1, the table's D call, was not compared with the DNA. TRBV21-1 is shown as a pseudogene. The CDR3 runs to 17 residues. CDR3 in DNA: TGTGCCAGCAGCAAAGAAGAGAAACAGGGGGGTCCAGATACGCAGTATTTT. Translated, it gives CASSKEEKQGGPDTQYF.

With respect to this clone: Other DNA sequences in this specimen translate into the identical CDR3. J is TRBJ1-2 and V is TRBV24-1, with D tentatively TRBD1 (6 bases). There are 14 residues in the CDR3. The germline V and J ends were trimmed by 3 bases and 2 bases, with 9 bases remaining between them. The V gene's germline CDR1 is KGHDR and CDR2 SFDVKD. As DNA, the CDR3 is TGTGCCACCAGTGATCCCGGACAGAACTATGGCTACACCTTC. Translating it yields CATSDPGQNYGYTF.

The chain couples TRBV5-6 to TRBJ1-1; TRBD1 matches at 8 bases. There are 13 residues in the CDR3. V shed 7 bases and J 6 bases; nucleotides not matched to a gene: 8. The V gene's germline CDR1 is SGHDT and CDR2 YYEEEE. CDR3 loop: CASQRTGIAEAFF. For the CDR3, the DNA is TGTGCCAGCCAACGGACAGGGATCGCTGAAGCTTTCTTT.

CDR3 DNA: TGTGCCTGGAGTGTACGGAGTATCCAAACCCGGACCGGGGAGCTGTTTTTT. Translated: CAWSVRSIQTRTGELFF. The chain employs TRBV30 and TRBJ2-2; no clear D gene. V shed 0 bases and J shed 5 bases, with 19 bases lying between them. CDR3 size: 17 residues. Germline V CDR1 and CDR2: GTSNPN, SVGIG (reference sequence). Full variable domain (missing parts from reference TRBV30 and TRBJ2-2): SQTIHQWPATLVQPVGSPLSLECTVEGTSNPNLYWYRQAAGRGLQLLFYSVGIGQISSEVPQNLSASRPQDRQFILSSKKLLLSDSGFYLCAWSVRSIQTRTGELFFGEGSRLTVL.

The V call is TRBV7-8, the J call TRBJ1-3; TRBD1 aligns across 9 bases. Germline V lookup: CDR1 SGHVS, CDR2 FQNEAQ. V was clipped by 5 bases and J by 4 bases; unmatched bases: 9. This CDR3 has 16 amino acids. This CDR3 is CASSRSDRGGGNTIYF. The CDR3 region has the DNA TGTGCCAGCAGCCGGAGCGACAGGGGGGGAGGAAACACCATATATTTT.

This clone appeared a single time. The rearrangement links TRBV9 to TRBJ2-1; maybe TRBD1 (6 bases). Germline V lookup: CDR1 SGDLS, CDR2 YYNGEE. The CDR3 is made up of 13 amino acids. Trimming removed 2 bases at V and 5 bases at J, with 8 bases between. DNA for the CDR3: TGTGCCAGCAGCGTTCAGGGGAACAATGAGCAGTTCTTC. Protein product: CASSVQGNNEQFF.

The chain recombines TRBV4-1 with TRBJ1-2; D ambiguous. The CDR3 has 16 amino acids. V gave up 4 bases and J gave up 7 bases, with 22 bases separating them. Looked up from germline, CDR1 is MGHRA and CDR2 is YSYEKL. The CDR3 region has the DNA TGCGCCAGCAGCCCCCCGCGCCAGGCTACCTTCCGTGGCTACACCTTC. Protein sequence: CASSPPRQATFRGYTF.

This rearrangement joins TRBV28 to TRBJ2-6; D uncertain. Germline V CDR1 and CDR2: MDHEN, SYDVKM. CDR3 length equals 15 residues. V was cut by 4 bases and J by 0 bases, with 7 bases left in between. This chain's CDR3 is CASSSLSSGANVLTF. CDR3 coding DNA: TGTGCCAGCAGTTCCCTTAGCTCTGGGGCCAACGTCCTGACTTTC.

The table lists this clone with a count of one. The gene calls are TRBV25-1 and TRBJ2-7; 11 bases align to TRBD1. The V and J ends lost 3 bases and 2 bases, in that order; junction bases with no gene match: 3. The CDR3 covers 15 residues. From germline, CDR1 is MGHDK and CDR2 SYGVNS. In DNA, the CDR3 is TGTGCCAGCAGTGACGGGGGACAGGGGGCCTACGAGCAGTACTTC. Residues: CASSDGGQGAYEQYF.

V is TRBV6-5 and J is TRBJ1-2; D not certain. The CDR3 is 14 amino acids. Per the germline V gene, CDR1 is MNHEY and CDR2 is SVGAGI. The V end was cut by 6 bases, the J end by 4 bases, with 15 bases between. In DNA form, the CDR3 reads TGTGCCAGCAGCGCCCCGGGGAGATCCTATGGCTACACCTTC. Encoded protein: CASSAPGRSYGYTF.

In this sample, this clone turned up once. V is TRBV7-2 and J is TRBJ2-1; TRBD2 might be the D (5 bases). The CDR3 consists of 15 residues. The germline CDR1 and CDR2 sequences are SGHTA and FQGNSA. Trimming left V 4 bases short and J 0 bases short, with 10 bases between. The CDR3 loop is CASSSWTGSYNEQFF. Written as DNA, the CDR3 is TGTGCCAGCAGCTCCTGGACTGGCTCCTACAATGAGCAGTTCTTC.

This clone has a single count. The CDR3 is CASSYQFGQGMDTIYF. The CDR3 region has the DNA TGTGCCAGCTCATACCAATTTGGACAGGGAATGGACACCATATATTTT. The V call is TRBV18, the J call TRBJ1-3, with 8 bases fitting TRBD1. The germline gives CDR1 KGHSH, CDR2 LQKENI. The CDR3 runs to 16 residues. The ends lost 5 bases at V and 8 bases at J; junction bases unmatched: 14.

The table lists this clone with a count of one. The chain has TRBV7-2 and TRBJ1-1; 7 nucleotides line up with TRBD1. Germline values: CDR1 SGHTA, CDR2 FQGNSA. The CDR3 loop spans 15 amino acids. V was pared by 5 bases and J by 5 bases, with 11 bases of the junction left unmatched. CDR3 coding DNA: TGTGCCAGCAGCCAGGGGGGCAGGGTAACGACTGAAGCTTTCTTT. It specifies CASSQGGRVTTEAFF.

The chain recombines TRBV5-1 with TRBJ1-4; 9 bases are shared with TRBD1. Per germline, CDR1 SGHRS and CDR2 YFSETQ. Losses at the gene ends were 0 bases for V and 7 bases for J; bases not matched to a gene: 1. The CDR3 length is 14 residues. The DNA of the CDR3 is TGCGCCAGCAGCTTGGGGACAGGGGTTGAAAAACTGTTTTTT. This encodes CASSLGTGVEKLFF.

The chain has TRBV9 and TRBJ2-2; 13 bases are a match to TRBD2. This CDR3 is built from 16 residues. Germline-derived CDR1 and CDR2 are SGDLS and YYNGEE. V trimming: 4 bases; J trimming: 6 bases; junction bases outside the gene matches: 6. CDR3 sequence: CASSPTSGGASGELFF. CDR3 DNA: TGTGCCAGCAGCCCTACTAGCGGGGGGGCATCCGGGGAGCTGTTTTTT.

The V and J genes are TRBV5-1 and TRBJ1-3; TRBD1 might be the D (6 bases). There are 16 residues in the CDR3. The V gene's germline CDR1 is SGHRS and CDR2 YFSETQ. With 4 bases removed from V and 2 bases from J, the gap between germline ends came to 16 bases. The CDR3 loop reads CASSPAGEQAGNTIYF. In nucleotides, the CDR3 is TGCGCCAGCAGCCCGGCAGGGGAGCAAGCTGGAAACACCATATATTTT. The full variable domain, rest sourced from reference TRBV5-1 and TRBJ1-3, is KAGVTQTPRYLIKTRGQQVTLSCSPISGHRSVSWYQQTPGQGLQFLFEYFSETQRNKGNFPGRFSGRQFSNSRSEMNVSTLELGDSALYLCASSPAGEQAGNTIYFGEGSWLTVV.